The 28 T cell receptor beta chains reported below all come from one sample, sequenced in a study of T-cell reconstitution after alpha-beta-depleted transplantation in children. These receptors have no known antigen. TCRbeta library preparation incorporated unique molecular identifiers. TCRdb reprocessed the PCR reads via MiXCR and lists one record per CDR3 protein. The sample consists of about 300,000 distinct CDR3 sequences, 6.5% to 9% of them appearing once. Study outcomes and limitations: Hyperexpanded clones declined; after one year, newly produced T cells mostly supplied diversity.

The sample in question was peripheral blood, obtained 360 days after TCRalphabeta/CD19-depleted stem cell transplant. The receptors come from a female patient between 2 and 10 years old who had a stem cell transplant for Fanconi anemia, so the T cells may come from the graft donor.

The chain combines TRBV15 with TRBJ2-1; 9 nucleotides agree with TRBD1. CDR3 length equals 15 residues. Germline trimming cut 2 bases from V and 5 bases from J; bases unmatched to any gene: 4. The germline gives CDR1 LNHNV, CDR2 YYDKDF (reference sequence). The CDR3 loop is CATSRFRDRDNEQFF. CDR3 nucleotide sequence: TGTGCCACCAGCAGATTCCGGGACAGGGACAATGAGCAGTTCTTC.

The V call is TRBV12-3 or TRBV12-4, the J call TRBJ1-4, with a weak D call TRBD1 (5 bases). This CDR3 comprises 17 residues. V gave up 5 bases and J gave up 1 base, with 17 bases separating them. CDR3 nucleotide sequence: TGTGCCAGCAGTCCCCCGGGGGGTTTAGGAACTAATGAAAAACTGTTTTTT. Translation: CASSPPGGLGTNEKLFF.

This clonotype was observed once. The rearrangement uses TRBV3-1 and TRBJ2-7; D not certain. With 5 bases removed from V and 7 bases from J, the gap between germline ends came to 15 bases. This CDR3 is 13 amino acids long. The germline V gene has CDR1 LGHDT and CDR2 YNNKEL (reference sequence). In DNA form, the CDR3 reads TGTGCCAGCAGCTATCCGGGCGTTAGGGAGCAGTACTTC. Amino acid sequence: CASSYPGVREQYF.

This clonotype was seen ten or more times. This chain links TRBV7-2 with TRBJ2-2; D ambiguous. The CDR3 contains 14 residues. V was shortened by 1 base and J by 6 bases, with 9 bases between the two germline ends. Germline CDR1 SGHTA, CDR2 FQGNSA. The CDR3 reads CASSLGQVAGELFF. CDR3 sequence (DNA): TGTGCCAGCAGCTTAGGGCAGGTCGCCGGGGAGCTGTTTTTT.

This clonotype was counted ten times or more. The chain is built from TRBV7-9 and TRBJ2-1; maybe TRBD1 (5 bases). Germline V gene data show CDR1 as SEHNR and CDR2 as FQNEAQ (reference sequence). The CDR3 is 13 residues long. With 8 bases removed from V and 5 bases from J, the gap between germline ends came to 13 bases. The CDR3 sequence is CASGNGHDNEQFF. Written as DNA, the CDR3 is TGTGCCAGCGGTAATGGACATGACAATGAGCAGTTCTTC.

This chain links TRBV5-1 with TRBJ2-7, with 11 bases identical to TRBD2. The CDR3 covers 15 residues. CDR1 is SGHRS and CDR2 is YFSETQ in the germline V gene. V gave up 0 bases and J gave up 5 bases; unmatched junction bases: 4. CDR3 DNA: TGCGCCAGCAGCTTGGAAGGGACTAGCGGCCACGAGCAGTACTTC. This gives the protein CASSLEGTSGHEQYF.

This clonotype was seen only a few times. The chain employs TRBV15 and TRBJ2-1; 7 nucleotides agree with TRBD1. The ends lost 4 bases at V and 3 bases at J; junction bases unmatched: 12. The germline V gene has CDR1 LNHNV and CDR2 YYDKDF (reference sequence). This CDR3 region has 17 residues. The chain's CDR3 is CATSTGYMGQFYNEQFF. CDR3 nucleotide sequence: TGTGCCACCAGCACCGGGTACATGGGACAGTTCTACAATGAGCAGTTCTTC.

This clonotype appeared many times. CDR3 in amino acids: CASSYSGLAGYNEQFF. The CDR3 DNA reads as TGTGCCAGCAGTTACTCTGGTCTAGCGGGTTACAATGAGCAGTTCTTC. The V gene is TRBV6-2 or TRBV6-3, the J gene TRBJ2-1; 8 nucleotides line up with TRBD2. The V and J ends lost 0 bases and 4 bases, in that order; junction bases with no gene match: 5. The germline V gene has CDR1 MNHEY and CDR2 SVGEGT. This CDR3 spans 16 amino acids.

V usage is TRBV6-5 and J usage is TRBJ1-6; TRBD1 agrees at 9 bases. The J segment lost 4 bases and the V segment lost 0 bases, leaving 10 bases of the junction unmatched. CDR1 is MNHEY and CDR2 is SVGAGI in the germline V gene. The CDR3 extends over 19 amino acids. CDR3 region: CASSYSTGTGLAYNSPLHF. In DNA, the CDR3 is TGTGCCAGCAGTTACTCGACCGGGACAGGGTTAGCATATAATTCACCCCTCCACTTT.

The chain is built from TRBV20-1 and TRBJ1-1; D may be TRBD1 (6 bases). CDR3 length: 13 residues. From germline, CDR1 is DFQATT and CDR2 SNEGSKA (reference sequence). V lost 6 bases and J 1 base, leaving 12 bases between the germline ends. The CDR3 nucleotides are TGCAGTGCAAAGGGGGGATGGAACACTGAAGCTTTCTTT. Translation: CSAKGGWNTEAFF.

V usage is TRBV4-3 and J usage is TRBJ2-3; D is possibly TRBD1 or TRBD2 (6 bases each). CDR3 length: 17 amino acids. Germline values: CDR1 LGHNA, CDR2 YSLEER. Trimming left V 1 base short and J 4 bases short, with 18 bases between. CDR3 DNA: TGCGCCAGCAGCCAAGCTAGCTCCCGGGGGCTGGCAGATACGCAGTATTTT. Amino acid sequence: CASSQASSRGLADTQYF.

This clonotype was detected ten times or more. This chain connects TRBV28 to TRBJ2-7; D tentatively fits TRBD1 or TRBD2 (6 bases each). In germline, CDR1 is MDHEN, CDR2 SYDVKM. This CDR3 region has 16 residues. The V end lost 7 bases, the J end lost 2 bases, and 21 bases lay between the germline ends. The CDR3 loop reads CASIPTWGRDPYEQYF. For the CDR3, the DNA is TGTGCCAGCATCCCTACCTGGGGGCGGGACCCCTACGAGCAGTACTTC.

The chain recombines TRBV20-1 with TRBJ1-1; D gene ambiguous. This CDR3 is built from 13 residues. V lost 3 bases, J lost 3 bases, and 11 bases lay in between. Germline V gene data show CDR1 as DFQATT and CDR2 as SNEGSKA (reference sequence). CDR3 loop: CSARSREYTEAFF. The CDR3, as DNA: TGCAGTGCTAGGAGTAGGGAGTACACTGAAGCTTTCTTT.

Ten or more counts support this clonotype. The V call is TRBV4-3, the J call TRBJ1-1; D is unclear. This CDR3 has 13 amino acids. V was trimmed by 6 bases and J by 6 bases, leaving 14 bases between them. Germline lookup yields CDR1 LGHNA and CDR2 YSLEER. The CDR3: CASSHGVSAEAFF. The CDR3 region has the DNA TGCGCCAGCAGTCATGGTGTTTCGGCTGAAGCTTTCTTT.

The table lists this clonotype with many counts. CDR3 protein: CASSVMGSGYNEQFF. The CDR3 coding sequence is TGTGCCAGCAGCGTTATGGGGTCCGGCTACAATGAGCAGTTCTTC. The V call is TRBV9, the J call TRBJ2-1; no firm D call. V shed 2 bases and J shed 3 bases, with 12 bases lying between them. Germline-derived CDR1 and CDR2 are SGDLS and YYNGEE. CDR3 length: 15 amino acids.

This clonotype was counted only a few times. V is TRBV27 and J is TRBJ1-1; no definite D call. The ends were cut back, 3 bases at V and 1 base at J, with 9 bases in the middle. CDR3 size: 14 residues. CDR1 and CDR2 from the germline V gene are MNHEY and SMNVEV (reference sequence). CDR3 amino acids: CASSFLSANTEAFF. Here the CDR3 DNA reads TGTGCCAGCAGTTTTCTATCGGCGAACACTGAAGCTTTCTTT.

This clonotype appeared a few times. This chain uses TRBV5-1 with TRBJ2-6; D is unclear. V shed 0 bases and J shed 3 bases, with 10 bases lying between them. Germline CDR1 is SGHRS and CDR2 is YFSETQ. The CDR3 runs to 16 residues. The CDR3: CASSLVPLGGANVLTF. The CDR3 DNA sequence: TGCGCCAGCAGCTTGGTCCCCCTTGGTGGGGCCAACGTCCTGACTTTC.

This clonotype has a handful of counts. The chain has TRBV6-2 or TRBV6-3 and TRBJ2-7; tentative D call: TRBD2 (5 bases). The CDR3 totals 15 residues. Germline V gene sequence: CDR1 MNHEY, CDR2 SVGEGT. Trimming removed 3 bases at V and 0 bases at J, with 12 bases between. Here the CDR3 DNA reads TGTGCCAGCAGTTATTCGATGGGGAGCTCCTACGAGCAGTACGTC. Translating it yields CASSYSMGSSYEQYV.

This clonotype was seen at least ten times. The chain couples TRBV4-1 to TRBJ2-7, with no clear D. The germline V gene encodes CDR1 MGHRA and CDR2 YSYEKL. CDR3 size: 19 residues. With 0 bases removed from V and 3 bases from J, the gap between germline ends came to 24 bases. CDR3 nucleotides: TGCGCCAGCAGCCAAGAAGGGCATACGGTCTTGATAGAGGACTACGAGCAGTACTTC. Translating it yields CASSQEGHTVLIEDYEQYF.

Ten or more counts support this clonotype. V gene TRBV5-1 combines with J gene TRBJ2-7; 7 nucleotides agree with TRBD2. The germline CDR1 and CDR2 sequences are SGHRS and YFSETQ. Trimming at V came to 0 bases and at J to 2 bases, leaving 8 bases not matched to a gene. This CDR3 is 16 amino acids long. In nucleotides, the CDR3 is TGCGCCAGCAGCTTGGCCAAGGCGGGAGCCACCTACGAGCAGTACTTC. This codes for CASSLAKAGATYEQYF.

In its sample, this clonotype was seen many times. The chain recombines TRBV29-1 with TRBJ2-2; possible D gene TRBD2, 6 bases. V lost 5 bases and J 2 bases, leaving 12 bases between the germline ends. This CDR3 has 14 amino acids. CDR1 is SQVTM, CDR2 ANQGSEA, per germline. DNA for the CDR3: TGCAGCGTTACGGAGGGTTACAACACCGGGGAGCTGTTTTTT. Protein sequence: CSVTEGYNTGELFF.

The table lists this clonotype with a few counts. The genes are TRBV21-1 and TRBJ2-3. TRBV21-1 is flagged as a pseudogene. The CDR3 sequence is 15 residues long. CDR3 DNA sequence: TGTGCCAGCAGCAGAGCGGGGGTCCGCACAGATACGCAGTATTTT. Its protein is CASSRAGVRTDTQYF.

This clonotype turned up a few times. This chain uses TRBV9 with TRBJ1-2; D not resolved. The CDR3 extends over 14 amino acids. The V and J ends lost 9 bases and 4 bases respectively, with 19 bases between them. Per the germline V gene, CDR1 is SGDLS and CDR2 is YYNGEE. CDR3 bases: TGTGCCACACTCACGGCGATAATAGGCTATGGCTACACCTTC. Translated, it gives CATLTAIIGYGYTF.

This clonotype has only a few counts. The rearrangement links TRBV11-2 to TRBJ2-2; D may be TRBD1 (6 bases). In germline, CDR1 is SGHAT, CDR2 FQNNGV. This CDR3 spans 15 amino acids. Trimming cost V 1 base and J 7 bases, with 13 bases left between them. The CDR3 sequence: CASSLGYRVGGELFF. CDR3 sequence (DNA): TGTGCCAGCAGCTTAGGTTACAGGGTCGGCGGGGAGCTGTTTTTT.

The rearrangement links TRBV7-9 to TRBJ2-3; 14 bases line up with TRBD2. The CDR3 is made up of 17 amino acids. Germline assignment: CDR1 SEHNR and CDR2 FQNEAQ (reference sequence). V lost 1 base to trimming and J lost 5 bases; unmatched junction nucleotides: 5. For the CDR3, the DNA is TGTGCCAGCAGCTTAGACGGGACTAGCGGGAGAGGAGATACGCAGTATTTT. Translating gives CASSLDGTSGRGDTQYF.

The chain has TRBV7-9 and TRBJ2-1, with a weak D call TRBD2 (6 bases). The germline CDR1 and CDR2 sequences are SEHNR and FQNEAQ (reference sequence). The ends were cut back, 6 bases at V and 5 bases at J, with 23 bases in the middle. This CDR3 is built from 17 residues. This CDR3 is CASSPWTVGGTNNEQFF. The CDR3 DNA follows: TGTGCCAGCAGTCCATGGACTGTTGGCGGGACGAACAATGAGCAGTTCTTC.

The chain links TRBV7-6 to TRBJ1-1; the D is unclear. V gave up 5 bases and J gave up 0 bases, with 10 bases separating them. CDR1 SGHVS and CDR2 FNYEAQ come from the germline V gene. The CDR3 runs to 14 residues. CDR3 sequence (DNA): TGTGCCAGCAGCGCGCTAGGGTTGAACACTGAAGCTTTCTTT. Its protein is CASSALGLNTEAFF.

This clonotype has a count of ten or more. V and J are TRBV29-1 and TRBJ2-3, with 14 bases matching TRBD2. The V segment lost 6 bases and the J segment 4 bases; nucleotides outside the gene matches: 3. Looked up from germline, CDR1 is SQVTM and CDR2 is ANQGSEA. There are 14 residues in the CDR3. The CDR3 here is CSVGLAGGPDTQYF. The CDR3 nucleotides are TGCAGCGTAGGACTAGCGGGAGGCCCAGATACGCAGTATTTT.